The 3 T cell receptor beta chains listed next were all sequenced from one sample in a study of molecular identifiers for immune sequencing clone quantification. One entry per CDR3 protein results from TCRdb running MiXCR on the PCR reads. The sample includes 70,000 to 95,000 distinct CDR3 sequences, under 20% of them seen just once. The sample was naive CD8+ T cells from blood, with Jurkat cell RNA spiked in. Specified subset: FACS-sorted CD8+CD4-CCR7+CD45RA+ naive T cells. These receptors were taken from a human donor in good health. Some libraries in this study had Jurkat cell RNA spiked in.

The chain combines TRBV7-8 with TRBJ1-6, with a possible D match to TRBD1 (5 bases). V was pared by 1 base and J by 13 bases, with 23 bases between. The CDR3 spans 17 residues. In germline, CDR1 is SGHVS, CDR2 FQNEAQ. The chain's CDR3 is CASSLEGTGVPIHPLHF. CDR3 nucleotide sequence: TGTGCCAGCAGCTTAGAGGGGACCGGTGTACCAATTCACCCCCTCCACTTT.

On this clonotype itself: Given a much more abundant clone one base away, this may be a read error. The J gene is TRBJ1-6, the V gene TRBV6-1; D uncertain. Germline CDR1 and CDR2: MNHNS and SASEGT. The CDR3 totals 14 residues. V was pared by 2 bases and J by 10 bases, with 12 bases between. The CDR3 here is CASSEWRIESPLHF. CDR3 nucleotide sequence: TGTGCCAGCAGTGAATGGAGAATTGAGTCACCCCTCCACTTT.

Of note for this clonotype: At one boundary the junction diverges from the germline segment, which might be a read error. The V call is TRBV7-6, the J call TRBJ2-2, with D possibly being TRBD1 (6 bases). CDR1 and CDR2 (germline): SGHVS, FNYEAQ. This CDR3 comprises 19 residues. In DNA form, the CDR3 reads TGTGCCAGCAGCCAATCCACTGCCGGGACAAAGATGAACCCCGGGGAGCTGTTTTTT. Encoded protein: CASSQSTAGTKMNPGELFF.